This T cell receptor (beta chain) comes out of a study of blood T cell repertoires in COVID-19. This CDR3 is 14 amino acids long. Germline-derived CDR1 and CDR2 are LNHDA and SQIVND (reference sequence). V shed 8 bases and J 1 base; nucleotides not matched to a gene: 6. Some clones are missing from TCRdb's copy, which holds only in-frame ones; the method was immunoSEQ multiplex PCR. The sample records tens of thousands of clones, roughly four fifths being singletons. The receptor comes from a woman aged 60-75 years with acute or convalescent COVID-19. This chain connects TRBV19 to TRBJ1-2; TRBD1 aligns across 8 bases. The specimen sequenced was peripheral blood. The CDR3: CASRQDRGNYGYTF. The CDR3 DNA reads as TGTGCCAGTCGACAAGACAGGGGTAACTATGGCTACACCTTC.